This entry describes one T cell receptor beta chain. The CDR3 length is 13 residues. Looked up from germline, CDR1 is MNHEY and CDR2 is SVGAGI. V dropped 0 bases and J dropped 3 bases, with 6 bases sitting between them. In the PCR, 60 Vbeta and 13 Jbeta primers were used. Assay used: immunoSEQ multiplex PCR; TCRdb lists only in-frame clones, some missing. Of 110,000 or so clones in the sample, around 77% are singletons; the top ten hold about 5%. This specimen belongs to a study of cytomegalovirus exposure and HLA in healthy donors. Study overall: Unique TCRs from HLA-typed donors, 70 million to 85 million of them, were held in an early data release.

The chain employs TRBV6-5 and TRBJ2-7; D is ambiguous. The origin of this receptor is a woman aged 25 to 39 in good health and CMV-seropositive. Sample: PBMCs. The CDR3 is CASSYSVSYEQYF. CDR3 in DNA: TGTGCCAGCAGTTACTCAGTCAGCTACGAGCAGTACTTC.